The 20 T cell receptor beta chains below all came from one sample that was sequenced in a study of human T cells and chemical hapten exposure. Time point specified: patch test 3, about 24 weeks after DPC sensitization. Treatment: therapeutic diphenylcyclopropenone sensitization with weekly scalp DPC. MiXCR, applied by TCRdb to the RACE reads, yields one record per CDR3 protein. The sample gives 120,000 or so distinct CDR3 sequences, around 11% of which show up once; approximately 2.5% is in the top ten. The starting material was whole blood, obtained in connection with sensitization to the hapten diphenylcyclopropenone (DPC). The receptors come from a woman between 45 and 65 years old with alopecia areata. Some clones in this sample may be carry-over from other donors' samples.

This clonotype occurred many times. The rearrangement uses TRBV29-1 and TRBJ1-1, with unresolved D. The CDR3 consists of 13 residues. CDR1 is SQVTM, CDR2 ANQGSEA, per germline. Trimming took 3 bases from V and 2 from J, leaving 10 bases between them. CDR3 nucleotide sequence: TGCAGCGTTGACGGTTGGGGAAACACTGAAGCTTTCTTT. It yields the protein CSVDGWGNTEAFF.

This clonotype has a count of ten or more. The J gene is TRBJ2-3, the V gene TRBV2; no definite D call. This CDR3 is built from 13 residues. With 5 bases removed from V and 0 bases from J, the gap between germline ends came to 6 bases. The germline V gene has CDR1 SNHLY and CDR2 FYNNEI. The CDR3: CASSLDSTDTQYF. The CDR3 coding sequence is TGTGCCAGCAGTCTGGACAGCACAGATACGCAGTATTTT.

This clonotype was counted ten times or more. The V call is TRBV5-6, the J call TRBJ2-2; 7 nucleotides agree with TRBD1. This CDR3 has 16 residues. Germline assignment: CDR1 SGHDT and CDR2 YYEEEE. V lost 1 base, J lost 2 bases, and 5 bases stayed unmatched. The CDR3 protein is CASSLWQGVNTGELFF. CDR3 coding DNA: TGTGCCAGCAGCTTGTGGCAGGGGGTAAACACCGGGGAGCTGTTTTTT.

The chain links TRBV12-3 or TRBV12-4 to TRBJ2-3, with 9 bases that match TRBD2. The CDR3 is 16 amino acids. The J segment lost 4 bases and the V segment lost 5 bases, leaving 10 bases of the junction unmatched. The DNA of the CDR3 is TGTGCCAGCAGTCAGGTCGCGGGGGGGCCGGCAGATACGCAGTATTTT. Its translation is CASSQVAGGPADTQYF.

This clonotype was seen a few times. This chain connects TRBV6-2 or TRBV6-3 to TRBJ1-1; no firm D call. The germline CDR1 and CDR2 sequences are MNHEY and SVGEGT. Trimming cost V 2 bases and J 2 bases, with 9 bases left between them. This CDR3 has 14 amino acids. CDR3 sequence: CASSYMTPNTEAFF. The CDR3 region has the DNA TGTGCCAGCAGTTACATGACCCCAAACACTGAAGCTTTCTTT.

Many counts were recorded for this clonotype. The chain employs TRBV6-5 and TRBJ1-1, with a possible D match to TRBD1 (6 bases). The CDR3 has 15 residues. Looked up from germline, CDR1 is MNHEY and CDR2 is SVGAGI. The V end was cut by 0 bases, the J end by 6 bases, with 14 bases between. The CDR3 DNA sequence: TGTGCCAGCAGTTACTCAAGTCAGGGGCTAGCTGAAGCTTTCTTT. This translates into CASSYSSQGLAEAFF.

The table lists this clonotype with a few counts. The CDR3 is CASSLTGGLVEQYF. The DNA of the CDR3 is TGTGCCAGCAGTTTGACAGGGGGCTTGGTCGAGCAGTACTTC. The rearrangement links TRBV28 to TRBJ2-7; 10 nucleotides match TRBD1. CDR1 MDHEN and CDR2 SYDVKM come from the germline V gene. Trimming cost V 3 bases and J 6 bases; bases outside gene matches: 5. This CDR3 is built from 14 residues.

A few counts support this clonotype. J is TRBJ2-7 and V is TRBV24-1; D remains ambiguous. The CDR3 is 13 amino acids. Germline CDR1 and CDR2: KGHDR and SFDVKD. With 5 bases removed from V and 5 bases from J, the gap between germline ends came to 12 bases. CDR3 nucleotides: TGTGCCACCAGTGGGTTAGGTCAGGACGAGCAGTACTTC. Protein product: CATSGLGQDEQYF.

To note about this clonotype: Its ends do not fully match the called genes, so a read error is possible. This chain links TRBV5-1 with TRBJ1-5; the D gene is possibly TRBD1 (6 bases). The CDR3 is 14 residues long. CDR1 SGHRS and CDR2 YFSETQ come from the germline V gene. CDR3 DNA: TGCGCCAGCAGCTTGTCGGGGGCTGATCAGCCCCAGAATTTT. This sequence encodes CASSLSGADQPQNF.

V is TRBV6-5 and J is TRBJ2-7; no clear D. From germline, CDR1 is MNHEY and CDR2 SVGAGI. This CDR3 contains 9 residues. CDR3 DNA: TGTGCCAGCAGTTCCTCTGGGTCTGTG. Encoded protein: CASSSSGSV.

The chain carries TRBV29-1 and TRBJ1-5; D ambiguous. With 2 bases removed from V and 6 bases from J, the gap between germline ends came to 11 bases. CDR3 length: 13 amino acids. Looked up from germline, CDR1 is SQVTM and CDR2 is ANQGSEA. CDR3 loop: CSVEWAVGQPQHF. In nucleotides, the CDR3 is TGCAGCGTTGAATGGGCGGTTGGTCAGCCCCAGCATTTT.

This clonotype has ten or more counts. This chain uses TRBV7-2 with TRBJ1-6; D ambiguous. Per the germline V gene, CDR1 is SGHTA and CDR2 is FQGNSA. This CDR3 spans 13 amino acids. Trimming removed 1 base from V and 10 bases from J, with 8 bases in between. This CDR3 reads CASSLESVSPLHF. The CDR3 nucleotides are TGTGCCAGCAGCTTAGAATCTGTGTCACCCCTCCACTTT. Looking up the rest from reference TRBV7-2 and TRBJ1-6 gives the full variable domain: GAGVSQSPSNKVTEKGKDVELRCDPISGHTALYWYRQSLGQGLEFLIYFQGNSAPDKSGLPSDRFSAERTGGSVSTLTIQRTQQEDSAVYLCASSLESVSPLHFGNGTRLTVT.

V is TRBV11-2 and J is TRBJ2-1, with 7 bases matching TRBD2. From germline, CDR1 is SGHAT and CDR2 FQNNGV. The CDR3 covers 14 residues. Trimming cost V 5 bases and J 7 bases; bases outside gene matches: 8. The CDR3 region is CASSPLGGKNEQFF. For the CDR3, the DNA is TGTGCCAGCAGCCCTCTGGGGGGGAAAAATGAGCAGTTCTTC.

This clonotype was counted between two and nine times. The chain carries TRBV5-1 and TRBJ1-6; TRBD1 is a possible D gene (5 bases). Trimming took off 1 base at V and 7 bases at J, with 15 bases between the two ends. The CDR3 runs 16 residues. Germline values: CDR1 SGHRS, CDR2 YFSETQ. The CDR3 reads CASSLTTVGRNSPLHF. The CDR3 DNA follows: TGCGCCAGCAGCTTGACGACAGTTGGAAGAAATTCACCCCTCCACTTT.

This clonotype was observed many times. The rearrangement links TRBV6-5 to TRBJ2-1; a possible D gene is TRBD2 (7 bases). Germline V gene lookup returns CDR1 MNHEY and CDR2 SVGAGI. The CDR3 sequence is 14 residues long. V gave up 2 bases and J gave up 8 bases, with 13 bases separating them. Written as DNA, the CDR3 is TGTGCCAGCAGTTACACGGGGGGCCGGGATGAGCAGTTCTTC. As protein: CASSYTGGRDEQFF.

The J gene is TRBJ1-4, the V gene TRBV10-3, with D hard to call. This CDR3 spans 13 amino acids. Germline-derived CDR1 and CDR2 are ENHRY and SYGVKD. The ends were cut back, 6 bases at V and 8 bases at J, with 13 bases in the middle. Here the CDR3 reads CAIRDETGEKLFF. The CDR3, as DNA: TGTGCCATCAGGGATGAGACGGGCGAAAAACTGTTTTTT.

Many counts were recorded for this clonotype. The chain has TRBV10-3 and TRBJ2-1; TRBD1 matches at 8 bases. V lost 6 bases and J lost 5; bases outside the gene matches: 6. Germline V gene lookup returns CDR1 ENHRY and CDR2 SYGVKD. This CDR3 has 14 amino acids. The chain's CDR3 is CAIRRTGSHNEQFF. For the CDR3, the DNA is TGTGCCATCAGACGGACAGGGTCCCACAATGAGCAGTTCTTC.

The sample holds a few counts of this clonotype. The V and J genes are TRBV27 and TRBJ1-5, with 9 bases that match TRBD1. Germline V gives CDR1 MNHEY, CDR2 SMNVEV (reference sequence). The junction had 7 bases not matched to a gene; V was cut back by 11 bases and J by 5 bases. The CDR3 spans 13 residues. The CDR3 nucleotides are TGTGCCTCAGGGGGACAGGGATATCAGCCCCAGCATTTT. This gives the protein CASGGQGYQPQHF.

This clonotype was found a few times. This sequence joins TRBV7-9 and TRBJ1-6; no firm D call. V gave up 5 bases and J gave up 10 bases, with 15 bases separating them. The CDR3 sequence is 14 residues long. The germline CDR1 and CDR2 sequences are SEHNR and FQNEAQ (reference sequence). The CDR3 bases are TGTGCCAGCAGCCGGGATTCGGACGGGTCACCCCTCCACTTT. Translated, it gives CASSRDSDGSPLHF.

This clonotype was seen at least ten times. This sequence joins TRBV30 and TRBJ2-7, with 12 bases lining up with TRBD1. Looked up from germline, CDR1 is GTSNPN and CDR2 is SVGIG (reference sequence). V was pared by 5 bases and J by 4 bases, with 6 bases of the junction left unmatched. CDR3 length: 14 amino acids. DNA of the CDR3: TGTGCCTGGGCCGGGACAGGGGGCGGGTACGAGCAGTACTTC. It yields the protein CAWAGTGGGYEQYF.